The present TCR beta chain was sequenced within a study of multiple sclerosis patients with progressive multifocal leukoencephalopathy (dated by TCRdb to 2018 to 2020). At the level of the whole study: Several MS patients treated with natalizumab who did not develop PML were sampled longitudinally as controls. The study was designed to detect JC virus-specific or public T-cell expansions arising at the time of PML onset. Longitudinal follow-up was performed in two natalizumab-treated patients who later developed PML, from before therapy through 6 and 12 months to PML onset. The study examined peripheral T and B cells of MS patients who developed PML (4 under natalizumab, 1 after alemtuzumab) and treated patients who did not.

The investigation overall reported the following: With only a small, descriptive cohort, it remained unclear whether the findings reflect JC virus infection or general immunocompromise. Most PML patients had lower normalized Shannon entropy, suggesting less diverse TRB repertoires, while values in the natalizumab-treated controls sat near 1. Only PML patients had TRB clones above 0.5% frequency, but the clones expanded at PML onset were already present before and during natalizumab therapy. At the time PML developed, no common TRBV or TRBJ gene usage or preferential TRBV-TRBJ pairings were detected. The analysis covered only peripheral blood, although cerebrospinal fluid or brain lymphocytes might be more informative for natalizumab-associated PML.

As for this clone: Which antigen it targets is not known. Base-call qualities are not available, and no considerably larger clone is one nucleotide away.

CDR1 and CDR2, looked up from the germline V gene, are SGHTA and FQGNSA. The trim is 7 bases for V and 7 bases for J, with a gap of 20 bases between the germline ends. Reading from cysteine to phenylalanine, the CDR3 counts 15 amino acids. Only the CDR3 region is kept as DNA, spanning 45 bases read in frame from base 1. Amplification of TRB CDR3 regions from genomic DNA was performed at survey-level depth using the immunoSEQ two-step multiplex PCR. Each PCR was spiked with synthetic inline TR CDR3 controls spanning all V-J pairings to estimate template counts and remove amplification bias. Reads went through processing to reduce amplification and sequencing bias, and quantification was done against synthetic TR CDR3 analogs. Regarding the original processing steps: Raw data were processed in ImmunoSEQ Analyzer, with out-of-frame sequences and CDR3s containing stop codons removed, and gene names were assigned according to IMGT nomenclature. Normalized Shannon entropy, defined as 1 minus Pielou's evenness, served as the summary measure of repertoire diversity. TRB sequences were treated as identical only when sharing V gene, J gene and CDR3. Public PML clonotypes were CDR3s found in two or more PML-onset samples but not found earlier, in controls, or in public databases. Positional CDR3 amino acid composition was analyzed in Skylign with the observed count method. Held by TCRdb, this immuneACCESS table contains in-frame sequences only and omits some clones. Under half of the omission traces to an unresolved V gene where checked; the cause of the rest is unknown. The V and J calls and clone size come from that table; D and trimming were worked out from the DNA. The sample table contains about 30,000 clones; only one count was recorded for nearly 95% of them. The top ten constitute roughly 2% of the sample.

The time point label, as the study defines it: before natalizumab initiation. All listed patients had previously received interferon beta, and all PML patients were female. Before the first natalizumab infusion, T0 blood samples were collected. Isolation of peripheral blood mononuclear cells was performed by Ficoll-Hypaque density gradient centrifugation. The TCR originated in a young man with multiple sclerosis. The sequenced material came from PBMCs. The chain is assembled from TRBV7-2 and TRBJ1-3; the D gene identity is not certain. The CDR3 has the sequence CASTVTPNTPNTIYF. The nucleotides are TGTGCCAGCACCGTAACCCCCAACACCCCGAACACCATATATTTT.